This T cell receptor beta chain was captured by sequencing in a study of OX40 agonist ivuxolimab in advanced cancers. General observations from the study: Among the lowest peripheral clonal expansion occurred in 0.1-3.0 mg/kg partial responders. Antigen specificity remained undetermined for the expanded peripheral T cells.

To note about this clone: Its matching antigen is unknown.

Profiled with immunoSEQ multiplex PCR; TCRdb holds only in-frame clones, not every one. The table lists about 23,000 clones, roughly three quarters of them singletons. CDR1 MNHNS and CDR2 SASEGT come from the germline V gene. The CDR3 covers 13 residues. The V gene lost 5 bases and the J gene lost 4 bases, with 11 bases spanning the gap. V and J are TRBV6-1 and TRBJ1-2; D gene unclear. Sequencing was performed on CD4+ or CD8+ T cells sorted from blood, taken in a trial of the OX40 agonist ivuxolimab. The receptor was derived from an adult with an advanced solid tumor such as melanoma, head and neck, liver or kidney cancer. In nucleotides, the CDR3 is TGTGCCAGCAGTCCGACACTACTCTATGGCTACACCTTC. As protein: CASSPTLLYGYTF.